These 18 T cell receptor beta chains were sequenced from one sample in a study of blood T cells in healthy people across ages. A second PCR, run for about 7 to 11 cycles, used a sample-barcoded 5' primer plus a J-beta primer mix. One entry per CDR3 protein, called by TCRdb with MiXCR from the 5' RACE reads. The data contain 590,000 or so distinct CDR3 sequences, approximately 30% of them singletons. What was sequenced was blood. These receptors originate from an elderly woman in good health.

Ten or more counts support this clonotype. The V and J genes are TRBV12-3 or TRBV12-4 and TRBJ2-1; D may be TRBD1 or TRBD2 (5 bases each). This CDR3 contains 15 residues. Trimming removed 2 bases from V and 4 bases from J, with 12 bases in between. CDR3 sequence: CASSLSRGFYNEQFF. CDR3 bases: TGTGCCAGCAGTTTATCCCGGGGCTTTTACAATGAGCAGTTCTTC.

This clonotype came up a few times. This chain links TRBV6-1 with TRBJ2-5; 10 bases align to TRBD1. The length of the CDR3 is 17 residues. Germline V gene lookup returns CDR1 MNHNS and CDR2 SASEGT. V was clipped by 6 bases and J by 11 bases; unmatched bases: 21. Here the CDR3 DNA reads TGTGCCAGCAGCATAAATGCGGGACAGGGGAATCTCTATGAGCAGTACTTC. Translation gives CASSINAGQGNLYEQYF.

This clonotype was counted ten times or more. The CDR3: CASSLAGGQVSIQYF. The CDR3, as DNA: TGTGCCAGCAGCCTAGCGGGGGGGCAGGTTAGCATTCAGTACTTC. V usage is TRBV12-3 or TRBV12-4 and J usage is TRBJ2-4; 12 nucleotides match TRBD2. This CDR3 has 15 residues. V was clipped by 6 bases and J by 9 bases; unmatched bases: 9.

V usage is TRBV20-1 and J usage is TRBJ2-7, with D possibly matching TRBD1 (5 bases). The length of the CDR3 is 13 residues. The V gene's germline CDR1 is DFQATT and CDR2 SNEGSKA (reference sequence). The germline V and J ends were trimmed by 0 bases and 2 bases, with 8 bases remaining between them. As DNA, the CDR3 is TGCAGTGCTAGAGAGGACACCACCTACGAGCAGTACTTC. This encodes CSAREDTTYEQYF.

Concerning this clonotype itself: A much larger clone sits a single nucleotide away, making a read error possible. This chain links TRBV7-2 with TRBJ1-4, with a possible D match to TRBD1 (5 bases). The CDR3 has 13 residues. Germline CDR1 and CDR2: SGHTA and FQGNSA. CDR3 residues: CASKDGTNEQLFF. The CDR3 DNA sequence: TGTGCCAGCAAGGACGGGACGAATGAACAACTGTTTTTT.

A few counts support this clonotype. The chain links TRBV15 to TRBJ1-6; D not certain. Germline V gene lookup returns CDR1 LNHNV and CDR2 YYDKDF (reference sequence). V was shortened by 3 bases and J by 0 bases, with 9 bases between the two germline ends. The CDR3 consists of 16 residues. As DNA, the CDR3 is TGTGCCACCAGCAGGTCACCTAGCTCCTATAATTCACCCCTCCACTTT. Translating gives CATSRSPSSYNSPLHF.

J is TRBJ1-2 and V is TRBV5-1; weak D call: TRBD1 (5 bases). This CDR3 region has 14 residues. The V end lost 5 bases, the J end lost 7 bases, and 18 bases lay between the germline ends. Germline V CDR1 and CDR2: SGHRS, YFSETQ. The CDR3 coding sequence is TGCGCCAGCAGGCCACTCCCAGGGACCAGTGGCTACACCTTC. Translation: CASRPLPGTSGYTF.

The V and J genes are TRBV3-1 and TRBJ1-3; D uncertain. Per the germline V gene, CDR1 is LGHDT and CDR2 is YNNKEL (reference sequence). The CDR3 contains 16 residues. Trimming shortened V by 1 base and J by 2 bases, and 12 bases separated the two germline ends. In DNA, the CDR3 is TGTGCCAGCAGCCAAGGTGGAGGGATCCCTGGAAACACCATATATTTT. It encodes CASSQGGGIPGNTIYF.

The V gene is TRBV5-1, the J gene TRBJ1-2; tentative D call: TRBD1 (5 bases). V dropped 2 bases and J dropped 6 bases, with 8 bases sitting between them. CDR1 is SGHRS and CDR2 is YFSETQ in the germline V gene. This CDR3 comprises 12 residues. The CDR3 loop is CASSFSGDGYTF. CDR3 DNA: TGCGCCAGCAGCTTCTCGGGGGATGGCTACACCTTC.

This clonotype showed up just a few times. A read error may be the cause here, since a much bigger clone is one base away. The chain joins TRBV5-1 to TRBJ2-1; D may be TRBD1 (6 bases). The CDR3 covers 13 residues. Germline V CDR1 and CDR2: SGHRS, YFSETQ. Here the CDR3 DNA reads TGCGCCGGCAGCACCCACAGGGAAGGTGAGCAGTTCTTC. This encodes CAGSTHREGEQFF.

This clonotype has only a few counts. This chain links TRBV20-1 with TRBJ1-5, with a weak D call TRBD1 (6 bases). Trimming took 0 bases from V and 6 from J, leaving 15 bases between them. CDR1 and CDR2 (germline): DFQATT, SNEGSKA (reference sequence). The CDR3 loop spans 15 amino acids. The CDR3 region is CSARDEVGGFQPQHF. The CDR3 bases are TGCAGTGCTAGAGATGAAGTAGGGGGTTTTCAGCCCCAGCATTTT.

This clonotype was seen repeatedly, ten times or more. CDR3 bases: TGCGCCAGCACCCACCGACAGGGACAAGAGACCCAGTACTTC. Translating it yields CASTHRQGQETQYF. The rearrangement joins TRBV5-1 to TRBJ2-5, with 7 nucleotides matching TRBD1. Germline loops: CDR1 SGHRS, CDR2 YFSETQ. The CDR3 length is 14 residues. The J segment lost 2 bases and the V segment lost 6 bases, leaving 7 bases of the junction unmatched.

The V gene is TRBV3-1, the J gene TRBJ1-2; no firm D call. CDR1 and CDR2 (germline): LGHDT, YNNKEL (reference sequence). The V gene lost 0 bases and the J gene lost 8 bases, with 7 bases spanning the gap. The CDR3 has 12 residues. For the CDR3, the DNA is TGTGCCAGCAGCCAAGATCTAAGGGGCTACACCTTC. Protein product: CASSQDLRGYTF. The variable domain in full, completed from reference TRBV3-1 and TRBJ1-2, reads DTAVSQTPKYLVTQMGNDKSIKCEQNLGHDTMYWYKQDSKKFLKIMFSYNNKELIINETVPNRFSPKSPDKAHLNLHINSLELGDSAVYFCASSQDLRGYTFGSGTRLTVV.

This clonotype was detected many times. This chain joins TRBV6-1 and TRBJ1-6; the D is unclear. The germline V gene has CDR1 MNHNS and CDR2 SASEGT. This CDR3 is 13 amino acids long. Trimming shortened V by 6 bases and J by 6 bases, and 9 bases separated the two germline ends. The chain's CDR3 is CASRDRRNSPLHF. The CDR3 region has the DNA TGTGCCAGCAGGGATCGGCGTAATTCACCCCTCCACTTT.

This clonotype has ten or more counts. This sequence joins TRBV9 and TRBJ2-3, with TRBD2 identical over 8 bases. The CDR3 spans 16 residues. With V trimmed by 4 bases and J by 0 bases, 7 bases remained unmatched. Germline CDR1 reads SGDLS; CDR2 reads YYNGEE. Here the CDR3 DNA reads TGTGCCAGCAGCTCCAGACTAGCGACTAGCACAGATACGCAGTATTTT. Protein product: CASSSRLATSTDTQYF.

Many counts were recorded for this clonotype. The chain uses TRBV7-9 and TRBJ1-2, with 9 bases identical to TRBD1. Per germline, CDR1 SEHNR and CDR2 FQNEAQ (reference sequence). The CDR3 is 15 residues long. J lost 6 bases, V lost 5 bases, and 10 bases had no gene match. CDR3 loop: CASSVGQGRSDGYTF. CDR3 coding DNA: TGTGCCAGCAGCGTGGGACAGGGAAGGTCCGATGGCTACACCTTC.

This sequence joins TRBV12-3 or TRBV12-4 and TRBJ1-2; TRBD1 matches 10 bases. The CDR3 is made up of 15 amino acids. The V gene end was trimmed by 7 bases and the J gene end by 4 bases; junction bases not matched to a gene: 9. CDR3 sequence: CASTLGQGGSYGYTF. The CDR3 nucleotides read TGTGCCAGCACCCTAGGACAGGGGGGGAGCTATGGCTACACCTTC.

This clonotype was counted between two and nine times. A single base separates this from a much larger clone, so it may be a read error. The chain links TRBV6-5 to TRBJ1-4, with unresolved D. Germline CDR1 reads MNHEY; CDR2 reads SVGAGI. The CDR3 contains 15 residues. The CDR3 loop reads CASSRTGATNEKRFF. CDR3 nucleotide sequence: TGTGCCAGCAGTCGGACGGGTGCAACTAATGAAAAACGGTTTTTT.